The source of this T cell receptor beta chain is a study of cytomegalovirus exposure and HLA in healthy donors. Whole-study findings and limits: With high specificity and sensitivity, the classifier reportedly diagnosed cytomegalovirus status.

The V gene's germline CDR1 is LNHNV and CDR2 YYDKDF (reference sequence). The CDR3 spans 16 residues. The V segment lost 0 bases and the J segment 2 bases; nucleotides outside the gene matches: 5. Points on this clone: Its antigen is not identified.

Sequencing used immunoSEQ multiplex PCR; TCRdb keeps in-frame clones, though not all of them. Among approximately 150,000 clones listed, around nine tenths were seen once. The clonotype comes from a man between 18 and 29 years old in good health and CMV-seropositive. The sequenced material came from PBMCs. The chain carries TRBV15 and TRBJ2-7, with TRBD1 matching 9 bases. The CDR3 here is CATSREPGQGPYEQYF. CDR3 sequence (DNA): TGTGCCACCAGCAGAGAGCCGGGACAGGGACCCTACGAGCAGTACTTC. The full variable domain, its missing parts supplied by reference TRBV15 and TRBJ2-7, is DAMVIQNPRYQVTQFGKPVTLSCSQTLNHNVMYWYQQKSSQAPKLLFHYYDKDFNNEADTPDNFQSRRPNTSFCFLDIRSPGLGDTAMYLCATSREPGQGPYEQYFGPGTRLTVT.